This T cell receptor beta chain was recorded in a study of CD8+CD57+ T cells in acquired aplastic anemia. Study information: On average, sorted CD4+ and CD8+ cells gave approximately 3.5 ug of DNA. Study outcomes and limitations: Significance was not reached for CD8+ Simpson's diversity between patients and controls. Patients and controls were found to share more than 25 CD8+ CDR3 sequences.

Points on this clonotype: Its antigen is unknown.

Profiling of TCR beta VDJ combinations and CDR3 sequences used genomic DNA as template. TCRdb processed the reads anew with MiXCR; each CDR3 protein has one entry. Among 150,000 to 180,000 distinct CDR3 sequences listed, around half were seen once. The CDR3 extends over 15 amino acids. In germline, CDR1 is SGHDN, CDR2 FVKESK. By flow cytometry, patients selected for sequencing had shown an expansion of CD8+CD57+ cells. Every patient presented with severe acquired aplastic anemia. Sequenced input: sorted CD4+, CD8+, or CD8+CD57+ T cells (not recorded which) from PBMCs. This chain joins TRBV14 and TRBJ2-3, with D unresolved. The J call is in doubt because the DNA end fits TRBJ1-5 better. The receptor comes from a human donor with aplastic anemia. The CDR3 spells CASSQERDREITQHF. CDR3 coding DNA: TGTGCCAGCAGCCAAGAGAGAGATCGGGAGATTACGCAGCATTTT.